This T cell receptor beta chain was identified during a study of shared clonotypes between healthy human individuals (dated by TCRdb to the early 2020s). For context, the study as a whole: The cohort comprised a couple of women and a few men aged 18 to 49 years. Per donor, three plates each were used for CD4 naive and CD4 memory, two for CD8 naive, and one for CD8 memory. To estimate repertoire size and how much clonotype sharing occurs between individuals, the study deeply sequenced the blood TCR repertoires of about 5 healthy adults. Libraries were prepared and TCR repertoires were sequenced by different laboratories using diverse techniques, in order to increase sequencing depth and limit assay-specific biases. Between about 0.9 and 10 billion PBMCs per donor were obtained by leukapheresis. The study at large found these results: The genetic and exposure-history diversity represented was limited by the small number of donors. Naive subsets generally had larger estimated clonotype richness than memory subsets. Higher generation probabilities were observed for clonotypes shared by all four sorted-subset donors than for non-shared clonotypes. Only blood was sampled, and tissue TCR repertoires likely differ from those in blood. Pairwise subsampling led to the expectation that sequencing depth would affect the degree of clonotype sharing among donors. Even with the large sequencing depth, rarefaction of the sorted-subset datasets indicated that sequencing was incomplete. Approximately 5% of naive CD4, around 3.6% of naive CD8, around 2.3% of memory CD4, and 0.35% to 0.5% of memory CD8 clonotypes were shared across four donors.

A note on this clone: There is no known antigen for this receptor. Per-nucleotide qualities are absent, and no much larger clonotype sits a single base away.

V loses 4 bases, J loses 0 bases, and the germline ends lie 21 bases apart. CDR3 length: 18 amino acids, cysteine to phenylalanine. Only the CDR3 region is kept as DNA, spanning 54 bases read in frame from base 1. The donors were healthy, HIV-negative adults who had no recently reported acute infections or vaccinations. Every donor was a Caucasian adult residing in Nashville, Tennessee, USA. Magnetic negative selection was used to enrich CD4+ T cells, after which naive cells were positively selected on CD45RA and the negative fraction became the memory subset. Blood was collected by leukapheresis, and PBMCs were isolated by Ficoll-Histopaque density gradient centrifugation and then cryopreserved in liquid nitrogen vapor phase. Analytical flow cytometry was used to check the purity and quantity of every magnetically sorted T cell population. Genomic DNA was isolated from every sorted fraction and measured by UV absorbance on a Nanodrop 2000c.

Using the deep immunoSEQ assay, TCR CDR3 regions were amplified from genomic DNA by multiplex PCR. Extracted genomic DNA from each cell subset was spread evenly across all wells of several immunoSEQ 96-well plates, with each plate serving as a replicate. Each replicate PCR for sorted subsets received roughly 0.2 ug genomic DNA, equal to about 29,000 T cell genomes. Purified libraries were quantified with a Qubit 3.0 fluorometer, sized on a Bioanalyzer 2100, and re-quantified with the KAPA Library Quantification kit. A separate single-read 150-cycle Illumina NextSeq 550 flow cell was used to sequence each immunoSEQ 96-well plate. Regarding the original processing steps: The immunoSEQ output contained only junctional sequences without quality scores, so filtering could not match that applied to full-length reads. Sequences were annotated with PyIR, a Python wrapper for IgBLAST v1.9, using IMGT germline references to assign V/J genes and CDR3. Any read was removed if the V/J assignment was weak (E-value above 1e-6), the CDR3 was missing, or the read contained stop codons, out-of-frame junctions, or ambiguous translated residues. V3J clonotypes were defined by identical inferred V gene, J gene, and CDR3 amino acid sequence. To compute the percentage overlap between repertoires, the number of shared unique clonotypes was divided by the size of the smaller repertoire. Richness of each repertoire was evaluated using RTK rarefaction, the Chao1 estimator, and Recon v2.1 estimates of unobserved clonotypes. Generation probabilities for all TCRbeta clonotypes obtained by the gDNA method from a few donors were computed using OLGA. TCRdb retrieved this table from immuneACCESS and kept in-frame rearrangements only. Not all clones are present; in checked studies, unresolved V genes account for under half, and no reason is known for the remainder. Clone size and the V and J calls come from that table; the DNA yielded D and trimming. The sample has some 1,400,000 clones on record, approximately 96% of them singletons. The top ten constitute approximately 1.2% of the sample.

This clonotype originated in a man in his thirties or forties in good health. This sequence uses TRBV23-1 and TRBJ1-2, with no confidently assigned D gene. TRBV23-1 is an ORF, with its function uncertain. What was sequenced was naive CD4+ T cells sorted from blood. Taken with the paper, the label for cell subset or site translates to: CD45RA+ positively selected. The DNA is as follows: TGCGCCAGCAGTCTTTCGGTAGAAAATCTATCTACTAACTATGGCTACACCTTC. Its protein product is CASSLSVENLSTNYGYTF.